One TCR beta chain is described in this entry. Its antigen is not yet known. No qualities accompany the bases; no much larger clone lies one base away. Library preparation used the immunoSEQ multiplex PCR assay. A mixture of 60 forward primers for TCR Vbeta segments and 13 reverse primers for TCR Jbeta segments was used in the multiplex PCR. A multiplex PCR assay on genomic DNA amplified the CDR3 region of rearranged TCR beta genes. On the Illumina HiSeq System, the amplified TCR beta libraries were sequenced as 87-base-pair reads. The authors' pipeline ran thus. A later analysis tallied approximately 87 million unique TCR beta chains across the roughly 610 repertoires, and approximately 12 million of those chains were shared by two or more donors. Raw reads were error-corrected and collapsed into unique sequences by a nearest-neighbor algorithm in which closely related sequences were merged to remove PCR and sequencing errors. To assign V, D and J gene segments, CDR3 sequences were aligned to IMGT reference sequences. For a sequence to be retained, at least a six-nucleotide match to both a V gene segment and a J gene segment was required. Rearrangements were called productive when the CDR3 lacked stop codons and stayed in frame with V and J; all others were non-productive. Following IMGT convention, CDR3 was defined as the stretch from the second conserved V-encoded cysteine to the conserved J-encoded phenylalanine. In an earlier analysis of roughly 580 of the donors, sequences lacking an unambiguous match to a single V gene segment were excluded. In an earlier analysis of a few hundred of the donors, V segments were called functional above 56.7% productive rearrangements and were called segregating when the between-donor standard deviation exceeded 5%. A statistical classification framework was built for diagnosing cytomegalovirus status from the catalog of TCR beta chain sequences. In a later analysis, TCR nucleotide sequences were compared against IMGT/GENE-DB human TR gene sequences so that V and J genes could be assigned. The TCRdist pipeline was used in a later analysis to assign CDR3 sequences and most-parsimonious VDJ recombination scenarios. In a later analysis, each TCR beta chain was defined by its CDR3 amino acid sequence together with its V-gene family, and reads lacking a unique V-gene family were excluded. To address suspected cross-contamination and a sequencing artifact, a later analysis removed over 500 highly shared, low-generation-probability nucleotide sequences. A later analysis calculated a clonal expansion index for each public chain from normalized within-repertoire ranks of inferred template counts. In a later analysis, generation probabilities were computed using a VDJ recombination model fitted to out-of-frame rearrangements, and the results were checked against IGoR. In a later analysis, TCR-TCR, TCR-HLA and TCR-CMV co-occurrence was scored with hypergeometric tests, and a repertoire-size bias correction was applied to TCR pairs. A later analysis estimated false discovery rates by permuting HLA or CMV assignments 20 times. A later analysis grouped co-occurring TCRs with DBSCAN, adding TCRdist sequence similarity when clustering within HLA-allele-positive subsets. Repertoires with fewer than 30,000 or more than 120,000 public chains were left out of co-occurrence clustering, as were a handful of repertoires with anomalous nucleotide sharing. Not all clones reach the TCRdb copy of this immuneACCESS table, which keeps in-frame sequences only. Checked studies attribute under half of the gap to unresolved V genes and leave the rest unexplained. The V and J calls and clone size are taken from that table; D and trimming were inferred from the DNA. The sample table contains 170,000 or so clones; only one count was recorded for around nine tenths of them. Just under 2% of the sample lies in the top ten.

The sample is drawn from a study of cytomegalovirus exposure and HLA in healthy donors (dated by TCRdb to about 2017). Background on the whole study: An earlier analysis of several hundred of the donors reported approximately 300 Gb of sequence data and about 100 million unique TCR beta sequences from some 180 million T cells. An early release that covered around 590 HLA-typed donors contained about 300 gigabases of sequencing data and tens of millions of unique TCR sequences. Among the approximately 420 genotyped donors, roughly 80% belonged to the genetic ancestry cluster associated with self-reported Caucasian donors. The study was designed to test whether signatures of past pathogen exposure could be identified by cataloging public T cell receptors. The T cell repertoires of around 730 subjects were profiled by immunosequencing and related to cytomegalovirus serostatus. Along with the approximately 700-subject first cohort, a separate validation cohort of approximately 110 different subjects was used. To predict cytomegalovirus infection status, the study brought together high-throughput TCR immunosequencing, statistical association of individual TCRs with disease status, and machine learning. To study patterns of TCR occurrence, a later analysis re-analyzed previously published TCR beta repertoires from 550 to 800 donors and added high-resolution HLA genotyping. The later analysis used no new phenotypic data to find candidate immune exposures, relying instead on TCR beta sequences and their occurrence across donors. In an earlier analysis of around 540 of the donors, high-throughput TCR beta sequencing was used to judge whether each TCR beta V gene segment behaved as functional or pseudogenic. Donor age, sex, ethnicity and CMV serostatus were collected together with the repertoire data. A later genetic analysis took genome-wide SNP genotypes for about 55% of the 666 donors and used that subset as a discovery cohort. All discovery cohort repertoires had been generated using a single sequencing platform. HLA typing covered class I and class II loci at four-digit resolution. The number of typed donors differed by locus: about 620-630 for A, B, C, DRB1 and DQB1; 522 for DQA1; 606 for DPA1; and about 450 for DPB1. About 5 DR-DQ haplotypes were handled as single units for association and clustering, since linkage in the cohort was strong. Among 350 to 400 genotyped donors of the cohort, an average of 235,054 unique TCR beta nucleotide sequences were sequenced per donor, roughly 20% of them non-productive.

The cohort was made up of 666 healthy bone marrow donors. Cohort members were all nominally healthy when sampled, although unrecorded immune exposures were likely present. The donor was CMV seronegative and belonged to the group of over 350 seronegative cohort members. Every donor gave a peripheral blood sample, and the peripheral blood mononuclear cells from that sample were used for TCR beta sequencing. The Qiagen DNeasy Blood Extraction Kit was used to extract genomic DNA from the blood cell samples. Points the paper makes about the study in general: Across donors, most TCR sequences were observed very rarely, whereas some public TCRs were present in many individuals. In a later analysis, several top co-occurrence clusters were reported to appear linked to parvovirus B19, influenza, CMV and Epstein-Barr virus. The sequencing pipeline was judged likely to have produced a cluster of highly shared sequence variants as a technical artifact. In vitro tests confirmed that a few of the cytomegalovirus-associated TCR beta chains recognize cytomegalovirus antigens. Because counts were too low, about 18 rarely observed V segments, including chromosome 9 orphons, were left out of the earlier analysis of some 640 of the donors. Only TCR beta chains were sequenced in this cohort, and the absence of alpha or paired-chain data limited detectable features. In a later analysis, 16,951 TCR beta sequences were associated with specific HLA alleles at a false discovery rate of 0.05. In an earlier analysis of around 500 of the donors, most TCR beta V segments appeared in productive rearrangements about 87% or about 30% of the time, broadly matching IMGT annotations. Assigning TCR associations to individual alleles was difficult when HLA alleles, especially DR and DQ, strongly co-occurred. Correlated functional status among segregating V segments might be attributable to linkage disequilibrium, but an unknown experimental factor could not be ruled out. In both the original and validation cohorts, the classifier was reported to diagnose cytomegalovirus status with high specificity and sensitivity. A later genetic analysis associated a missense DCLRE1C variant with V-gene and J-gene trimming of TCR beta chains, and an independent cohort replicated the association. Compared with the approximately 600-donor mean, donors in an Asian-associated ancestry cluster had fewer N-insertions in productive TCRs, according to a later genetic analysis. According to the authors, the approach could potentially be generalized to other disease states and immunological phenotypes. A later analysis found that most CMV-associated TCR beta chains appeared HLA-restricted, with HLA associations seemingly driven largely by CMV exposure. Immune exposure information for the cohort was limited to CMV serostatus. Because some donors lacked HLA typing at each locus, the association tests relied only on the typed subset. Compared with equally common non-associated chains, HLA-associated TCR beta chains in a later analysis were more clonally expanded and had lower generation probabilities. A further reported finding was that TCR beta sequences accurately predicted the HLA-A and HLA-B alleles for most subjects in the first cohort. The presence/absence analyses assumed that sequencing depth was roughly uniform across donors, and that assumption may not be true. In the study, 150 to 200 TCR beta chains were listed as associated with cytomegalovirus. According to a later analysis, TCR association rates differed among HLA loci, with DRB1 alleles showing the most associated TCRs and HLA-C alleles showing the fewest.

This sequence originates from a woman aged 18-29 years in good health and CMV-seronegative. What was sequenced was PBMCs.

In nucleotide form, the sequence is TGTGCCATCGTAAAAAATTACGAGCAGTACTTC. Its amino acids are CAIVKNYEQYF. The chain links TRBV28 with TRBJ2-7; no confident D gene assignment can be made. The V and J ends are trimmed by 10 bases and 4 bases, leaving 11 bases between them. The germline V gene yields MDHEN for CDR1 and SYDVKM for CDR2. Measured from the cysteine to the phenylalanine, the CDR3 is 11 residues long. The read is trimmed to its CDR3 DNA, 33 bases read in frame from base 1. The full variable domain, completed from the reference TRBV28 and TRBJ2-7 proteins outside the CDR3, reads DVKVTQSSRYLVKRTGEKVFLECVQDMDHENMFWYRQDPGLGLRLIYFSYDVKMKEKGDIPEGYSVSREKKERFSLILESASTNQTSMYLCAIVKNYEQYFGPGTRLTVT.